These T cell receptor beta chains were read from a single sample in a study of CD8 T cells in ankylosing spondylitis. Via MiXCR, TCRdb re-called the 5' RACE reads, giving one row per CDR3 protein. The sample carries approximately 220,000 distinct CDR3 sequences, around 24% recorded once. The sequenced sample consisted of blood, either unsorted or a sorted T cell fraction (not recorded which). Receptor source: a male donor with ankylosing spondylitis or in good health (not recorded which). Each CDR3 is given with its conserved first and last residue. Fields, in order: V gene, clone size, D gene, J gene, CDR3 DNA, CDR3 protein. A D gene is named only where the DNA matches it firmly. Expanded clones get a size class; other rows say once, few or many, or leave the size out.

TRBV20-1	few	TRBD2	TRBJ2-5	TGCAGTGCACGCTATCCTAGCGGGACCAACCAAGAGACCCAGTACTTC	CSARYPSGTNQETQYF
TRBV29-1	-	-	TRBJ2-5	TGCAGCGCTAACAGGGGGGGTTCGATCGACCAGTACTTC	CSANRGGSIDQYF
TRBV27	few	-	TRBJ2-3	TGTGCCAGCAGGGCCACGCCTATGGGGTTATCAGATACGCAGTATTTT	CASRATPMGLSDTQYF
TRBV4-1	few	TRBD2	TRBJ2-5	TGCGCCAGCAGCCAAGATCCGCCGGGAGGCCAAGAGACCCAGTACTTC	CASSQDPPGGQETQYF
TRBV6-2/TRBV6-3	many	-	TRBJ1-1	TGTGCCAGCGGGACGGCGAGAGGTGAAGCTTTCTTT	CASGTARGEAFF
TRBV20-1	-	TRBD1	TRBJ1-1	TGCAGTTCCGACAGGGGGCCCTCTGAAGCTTTCTTT	CSSDRGPSEAFF
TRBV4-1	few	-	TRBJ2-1	TGCGCCAGCAGCCGACCGGGTGGATCCTACAATGAGCAGTTCTTC	CASSRPGGSYNEQFF
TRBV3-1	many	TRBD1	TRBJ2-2	TGTGCCAGCACCCACAGGGGGTCGGGCGGGGAGCTGTTTTTT	CASTHRGSGGELFF
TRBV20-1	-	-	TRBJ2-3	TGCAGTGCTAGACAGCTTAGCACAGATACGCAGTATTTT	CSARQLSTDTQYF
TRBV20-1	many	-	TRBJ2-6	TGCAGTGCTAGAACCTCTGGGGCCAACGTCCTGACTTTC	CSARTSGANVLTF
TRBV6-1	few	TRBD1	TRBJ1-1	TGTGCCAGCAGGATCCTACAGGGGATTGGGGCTGAAGCTTTCTTT	CASRILQGIGAEAFF
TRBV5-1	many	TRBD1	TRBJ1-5	TGCGCCAGCAGCGTCGGGACAGGGCGGAATCAGCCCCAGCATTTT	CASSVGTGRNQPQHF
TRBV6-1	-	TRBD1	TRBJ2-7	TGTGCCAGCAGGCGACAGGGGTCGTTCCTCTCCTACGAGCAGTACTTC	CASRRQGSFLSYEQYF
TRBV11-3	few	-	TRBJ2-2	TGTGCCAGCAGCTTAGTCGCGTTTGGGGAGCTGTTTTTT	CASSLVAFGELFF
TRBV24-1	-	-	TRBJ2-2	TGTGCCACCAGTCTGACCTCCACCGGGGAGCTGTTTTTT	CATSLTSTGELFF
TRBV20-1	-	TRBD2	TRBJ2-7	TGCAGTACCCTAGCGGGGGACTACGAGCAGTACTTC	CSTLAGDYEQYF
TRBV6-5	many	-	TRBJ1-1	TGTGCCAGCAGTTTCATCAGGGGACGCACTGAAGCTTTCTTT	CASSFIRGRTEAFF
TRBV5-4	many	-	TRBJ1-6	TGTGCCAGCAACACCGGGACAAATTCACCCCTCCACTTT	CASNTGTNSPLHF
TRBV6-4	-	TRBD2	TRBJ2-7	TGTGCCAGCAGTGACATAGCGGGGCCCTTCTACGAGCAGTACTTC	CASSDIAGPFYEQYF
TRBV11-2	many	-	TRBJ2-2	TGTGCCAGCAGCTCGCTCCTTACCGGGGAGCTGTTTTTT	CASSSLLTGELFF
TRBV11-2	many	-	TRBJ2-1	TGTGCCAGCAGCTTAGATGGCGGGAATAGGGATGAGCAGTTCTTC	CASSLDGGNRDEQFF
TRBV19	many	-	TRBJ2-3	TGTGCCCCGACAGGCCTCACAGATACGCAGTATTTT	CAPTGLTDTQYF
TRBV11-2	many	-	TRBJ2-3	TGTGCCAGCAGCTTGCGGGAACGCACAGATACGCAGTATTTT	CASSLRERTDTQYF
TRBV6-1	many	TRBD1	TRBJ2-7	TGTGCCAGCAGCCATTCGGGACAGGGGATCTACGAGCAGTACTTC	CASSHSGQGIYEQYF
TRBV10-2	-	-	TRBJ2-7	TGCGCCAGCAGTGTCCCCGCTAGAAACGAGCAGTACTTC	CASSVPARNEQYF
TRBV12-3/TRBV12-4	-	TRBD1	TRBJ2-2	TGTGCCAGCAGCCCAGGGGGCGTTATTCCCGGGGAGCTGTTTTTT	CASSPGGVIPGELFF
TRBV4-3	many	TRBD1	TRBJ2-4	TGCGCCAGCAGCCAAGGGGGGGGACAGGGCCCTATTCAGTACTTC	CASSQGGGQGPIQYF
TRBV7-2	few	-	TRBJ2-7	TGTGCCAGCAGCTTCCCGTCGGACAAATCCTACGAGCAGTACTTC	CASSFPSDKSYEQYF
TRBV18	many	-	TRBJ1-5	TGTGCCAGCTCATCAAGCGTGAATCAGCCCCAGCATTTT	CASSSSVNQPQHF
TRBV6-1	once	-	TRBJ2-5	TGTGCCAGCAAGAGGGAACCGTGGGAGACCCAGTACTTC	CASKREPWETQYF
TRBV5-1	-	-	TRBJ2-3	TGCGCCAGCAGCTTGGGACAGAACACAGATACGCAGTATTTT	CASSLGQNTDTQYF
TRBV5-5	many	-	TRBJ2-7	TGTGCCAGCAGCTTGTTAGGGCAGAACTACGAGCAGTACTTC	CASSLLGQNYEQYF
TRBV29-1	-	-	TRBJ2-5	TGCAGCGTCCGGAAAGGGGCGACCCAAGAGACCCAGTACTTC	CSVRKGATQETQYF
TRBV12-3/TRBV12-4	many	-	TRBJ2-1	TGTGCCAGCAGCCCGACCGGTTCCTACAATGAGCAGTTCTTC	CASSPTGSYNEQFF
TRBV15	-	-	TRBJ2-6	TGTGCCACCGGGGAGGGGGCAACCAACGTCCTGACTTTC	CATGEGATNVLTF
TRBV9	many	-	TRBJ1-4	TGTGCCAGCAGCACAGGACACTCGGGTGAAAAACTGTTTTTT	CASSTGHSGEKLFF
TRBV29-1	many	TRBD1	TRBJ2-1	TGCAGCGGATGGGGACAGGGGCCCTACAATGAGCAGTTCTTC	CSGWGQGPYNEQFF
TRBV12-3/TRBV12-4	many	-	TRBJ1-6	TGTGCCAGCAGTTCCAGGGTCTCACCCCTCCACTTT	CASSSRVSPLHF
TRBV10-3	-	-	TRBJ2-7	TGTGCCATCAGTGTCGTCAGTGGGTACGAGCAGTACTTC	CAISVVSGYEQYF
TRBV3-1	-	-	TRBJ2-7	TGTGCCAGCAGCGTACAGCGACACTACGAGCAGTACTTC	CASSVQRHYEQYF
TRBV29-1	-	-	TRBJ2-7	TGCAGCGTGATAGGGAGCTTGGGACGGACCTACGAGCAGTACTTC	CSVIGSLGRTYEQYF
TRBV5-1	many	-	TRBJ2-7	TGCGCCAGCAGCTTTCCAGGCTCCTACGAGCAGTACTTC	CASSFPGSYEQYF